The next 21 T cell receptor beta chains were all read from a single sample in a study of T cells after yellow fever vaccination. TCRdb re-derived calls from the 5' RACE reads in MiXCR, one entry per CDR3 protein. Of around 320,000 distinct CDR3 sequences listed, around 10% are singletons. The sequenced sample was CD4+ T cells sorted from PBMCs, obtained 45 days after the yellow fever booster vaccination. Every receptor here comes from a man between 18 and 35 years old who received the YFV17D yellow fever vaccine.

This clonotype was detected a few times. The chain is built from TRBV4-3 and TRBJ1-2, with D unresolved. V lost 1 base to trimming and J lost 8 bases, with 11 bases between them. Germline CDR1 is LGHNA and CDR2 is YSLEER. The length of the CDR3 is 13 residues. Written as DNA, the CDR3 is TGCGCCAGCAGCCAAGGGTTGTTCGGCGGCTACACCTTC. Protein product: CASSQGLFGGYTF.

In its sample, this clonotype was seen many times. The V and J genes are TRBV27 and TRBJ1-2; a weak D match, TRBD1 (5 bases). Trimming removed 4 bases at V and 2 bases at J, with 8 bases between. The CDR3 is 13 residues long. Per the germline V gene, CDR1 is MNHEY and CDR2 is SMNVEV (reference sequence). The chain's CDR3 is CASSSGRNYGYTF. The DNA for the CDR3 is TGTGCCAGCAGTTCGGGACGGAACTATGGCTACACCTTC.

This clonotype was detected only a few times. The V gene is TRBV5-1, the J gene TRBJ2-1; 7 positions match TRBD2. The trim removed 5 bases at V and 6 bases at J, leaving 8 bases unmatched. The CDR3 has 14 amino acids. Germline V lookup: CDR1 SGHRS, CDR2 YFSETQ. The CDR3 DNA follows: TGCGCCAGCAGGCCGACAAGCGGGACCAATGAGCAGTTCTTC. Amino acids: CASRPTSGTNEQFF.

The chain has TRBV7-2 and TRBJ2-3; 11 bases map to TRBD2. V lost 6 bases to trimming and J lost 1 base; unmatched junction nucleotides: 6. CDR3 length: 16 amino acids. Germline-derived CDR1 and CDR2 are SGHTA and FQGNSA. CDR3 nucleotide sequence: TGTGCCAGCAGACCTTTAGCGGGGGGGGGCACAGATACGCAGTATTTT. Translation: CASRPLAGGGTDTQYF.

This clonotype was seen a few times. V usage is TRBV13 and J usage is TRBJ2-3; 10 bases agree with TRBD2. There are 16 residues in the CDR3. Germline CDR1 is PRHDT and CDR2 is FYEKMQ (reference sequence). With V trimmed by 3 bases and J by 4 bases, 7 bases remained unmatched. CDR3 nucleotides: TGTGCCAGCAGCTTCTTCTTAGCGGGGGGCCCAGATACGCAGTATTTT. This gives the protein CASSFFLAGGPDTQYF.

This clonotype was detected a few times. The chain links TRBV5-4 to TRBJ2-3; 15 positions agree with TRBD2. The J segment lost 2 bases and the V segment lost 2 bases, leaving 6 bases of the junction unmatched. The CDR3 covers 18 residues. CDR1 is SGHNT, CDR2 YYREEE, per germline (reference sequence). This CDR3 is CASSFGLAGGPNTDTQYF. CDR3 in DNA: TGTGCCAGCAGCTTCGGACTAGCGGGGGGGCCGAACACAGATACGCAGTATTTT.

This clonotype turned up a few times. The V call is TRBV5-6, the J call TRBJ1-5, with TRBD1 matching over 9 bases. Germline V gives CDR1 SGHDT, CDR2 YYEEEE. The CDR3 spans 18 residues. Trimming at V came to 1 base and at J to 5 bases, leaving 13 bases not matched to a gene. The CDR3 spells CASSLNRGRRLSDQPQHF. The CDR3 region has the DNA TGTGCCAGCAGCTTGAACAGGGGGCGAAGATTGAGTGATCAGCCCCAGCATTTT.

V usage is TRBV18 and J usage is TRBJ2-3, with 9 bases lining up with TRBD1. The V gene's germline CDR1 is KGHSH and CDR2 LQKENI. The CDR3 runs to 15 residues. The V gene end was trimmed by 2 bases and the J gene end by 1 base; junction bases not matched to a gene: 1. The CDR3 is CASSPNRGRTDTQYF. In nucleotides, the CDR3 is TGTGCCAGCTCACCAAACAGGGGGCGCACAGATACGCAGTATTTT. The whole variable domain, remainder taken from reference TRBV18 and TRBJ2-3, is NAGVMQNPRHLVRRRGQEARLRCSPMKGHSHVYWYRQLPEEGLKFMVYLQKENIIDESGMPKERFSAEFPKEGPSILRIQQVVRGDSAAYFCASSPNRGRTDTQYFGPGTRLTVL.

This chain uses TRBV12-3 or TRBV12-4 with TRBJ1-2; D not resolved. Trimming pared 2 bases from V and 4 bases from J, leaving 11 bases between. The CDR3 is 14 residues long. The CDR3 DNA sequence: TGTGCCAGCAGTTTAAGGCAGGACCTCTATGGCTACACCTTC. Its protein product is CASSLRQDLYGYTF.

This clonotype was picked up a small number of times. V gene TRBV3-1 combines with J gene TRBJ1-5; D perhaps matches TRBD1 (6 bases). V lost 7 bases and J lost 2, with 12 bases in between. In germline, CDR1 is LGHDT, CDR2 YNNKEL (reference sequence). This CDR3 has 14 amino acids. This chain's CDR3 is CASNLGHRNQPQHF. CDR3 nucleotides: TGTGCCAGCAACCTGGGACACCGCAATCAGCCCCAGCATTTT.

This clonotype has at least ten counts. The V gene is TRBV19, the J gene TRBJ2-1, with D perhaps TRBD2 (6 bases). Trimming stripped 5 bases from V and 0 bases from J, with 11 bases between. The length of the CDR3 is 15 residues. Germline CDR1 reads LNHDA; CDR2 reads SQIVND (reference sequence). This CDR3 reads CASSPDGSSYNEQFF. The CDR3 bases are TGTGCCAGTAGTCCTGACGGGAGCTCCTACAATGAGCAGTTCTTC.

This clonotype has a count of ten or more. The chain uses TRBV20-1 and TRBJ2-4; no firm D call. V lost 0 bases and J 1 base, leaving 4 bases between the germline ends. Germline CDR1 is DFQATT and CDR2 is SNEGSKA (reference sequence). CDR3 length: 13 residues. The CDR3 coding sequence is TGCAGTGCTAGAGACAGGGCCAAAAACATTCAGTACTTC. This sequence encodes CSARDRAKNIQYF.

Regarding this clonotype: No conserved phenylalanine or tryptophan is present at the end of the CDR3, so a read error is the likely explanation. For the CDR3, the DNA is TGCGCCAGCAGCTTCGCCGGGACGACTAATTCACCCCTCCACTCT. Translating gives CASSFAGTTNSPLHS. The rearrangement joins TRBV5-1 to TRBJ1-6; D is possibly TRBD1 (5 bases). Trimming left V 2 bases short and J 6 bases short, with 12 bases between. CDR3 length: 15 residues. CDR1 and CDR2 from the germline V gene are SGHRS and YFSETQ.

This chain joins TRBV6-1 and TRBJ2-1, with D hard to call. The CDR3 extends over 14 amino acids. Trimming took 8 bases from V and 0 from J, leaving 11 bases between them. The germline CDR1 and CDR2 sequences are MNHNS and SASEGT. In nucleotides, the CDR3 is TGTGCCAGCGAGGCTCGGAGCTCCTACAATGAGCAGTTCTTC. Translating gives CASEARSSYNEQFF.

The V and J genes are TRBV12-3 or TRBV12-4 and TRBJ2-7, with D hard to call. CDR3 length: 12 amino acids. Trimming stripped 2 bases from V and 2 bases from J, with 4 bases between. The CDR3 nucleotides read TGTGCCAGCAGTTTATATACCTACGAGCAGTACTTC. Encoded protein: CASSLYTYEQYF.

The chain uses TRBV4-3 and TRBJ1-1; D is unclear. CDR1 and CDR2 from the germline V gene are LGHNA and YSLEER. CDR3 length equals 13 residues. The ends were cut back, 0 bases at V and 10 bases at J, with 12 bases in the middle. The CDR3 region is CASSQDWRDGAFF. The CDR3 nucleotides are TGCGCCAGCAGCCAAGATTGGCGGGATGGAGCTTTCTTT.

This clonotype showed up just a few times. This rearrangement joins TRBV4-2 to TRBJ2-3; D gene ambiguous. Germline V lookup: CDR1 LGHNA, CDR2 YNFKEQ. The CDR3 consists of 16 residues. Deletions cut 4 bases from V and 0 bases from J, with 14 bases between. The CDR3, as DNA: TGTGCCAGCAGCCCTGGGATCCCTCGAAGCACAGATACGCAGTATTTT. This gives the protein CASSPGIPRSTDTQYF.

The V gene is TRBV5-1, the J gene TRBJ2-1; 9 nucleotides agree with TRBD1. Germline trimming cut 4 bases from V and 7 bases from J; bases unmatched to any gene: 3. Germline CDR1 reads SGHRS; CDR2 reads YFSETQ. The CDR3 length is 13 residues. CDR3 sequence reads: CASSRDRANEQFF. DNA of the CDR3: TGCGCCAGCAGCAGGGACAGGGCGAATGAGCAGTTCTTC.

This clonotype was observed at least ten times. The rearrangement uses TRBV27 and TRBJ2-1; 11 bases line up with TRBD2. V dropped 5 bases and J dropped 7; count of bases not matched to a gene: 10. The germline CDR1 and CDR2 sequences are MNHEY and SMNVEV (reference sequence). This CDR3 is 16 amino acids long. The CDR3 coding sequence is TGTGCCAGCAGTCCAACATCGACTAGCGGGGCAAATGAGCAGTTCTTC. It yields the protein CASSPTSTSGANEQFF.

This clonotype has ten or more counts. CDR3 in amino acids: CASSQLSGGWIDEQYF. The CDR3 DNA is TGCGCCAGCAGCCAACTTAGCGGGGGATGGATCGACGAGCAGTACTTC. The chain couples TRBV4-1 to TRBJ2-7, with 9 bases fitting TRBD2. V was pared by 2 bases and J by 5 bases, with 10 bases of the junction left unmatched. Per the germline V gene, CDR1 is MGHRA and CDR2 is YSYEKL. The length of the CDR3 is 16 residues.

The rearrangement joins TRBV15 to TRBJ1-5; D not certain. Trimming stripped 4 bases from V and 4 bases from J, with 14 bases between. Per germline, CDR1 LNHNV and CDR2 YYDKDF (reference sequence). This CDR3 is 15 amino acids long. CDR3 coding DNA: TGTGCCACCAGCACAGAACTCCGAAGGAATCAGCCCCAGCATTTT. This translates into CATSTELRRNQPQHF.